Listed here are 14 T cell receptor beta chains from one sample, sequenced in a study of early T cells in non-severe SARS-CoV-2 infection. MiXCR, run by TCRdb on the 5' RACE reads, gives a single entry per CDR3 protein. The sample yields about 110,000 distinct CDR3 sequences, 9% to 13% seen once. Sequencing input: whole blood. These receptors were taken from an adult who was a healthcare worker with PCR-confirmed SARS-CoV-2 infection or an uninfected control (not recorded which).

This clonotype appeared a few times. The rearrangement uses TRBV20-1 and TRBJ1-5, with TRBD1 matching over 10 bases. Losses at the gene ends were 6 bases for V and 0 bases for J; bases not matched to a gene: 8. Germline lookup yields CDR1 DFQATT and CDR2 SNEGSKA (reference sequence). There are 16 residues in the CDR3. CDR3 DNA sequence: TGCAGTGCCCAGAGAGGGACAGGGGATAGCAATCAGCCCCAGCATTTT. Its translation is CSAQRGTGDSNQPQHF.

V usage is TRBV28 and J usage is TRBJ2-7; D perhaps matches TRBD2 (5 bases). CDR1 and CDR2 (germline): MDHEN, SYDVKM. The CDR3 has 13 residues. Trimming pared 3 bases from V and 5 bases from J, leaving 11 bases between. For the CDR3, the DNA is TGTGCCAGCAGTTTCGGGGTTCGGGACGAGCAGTACTTC. Residues: CASSFGVRDEQYF.

This clonotype has ten or more counts. The CDR3 region is CASSALAQGGGANVLTF. CDR3 sequence (DNA): TGTGCCAGCAGCGCCCTCGCCCAGGGTGGTGGGGCCAACGTCCTGACTTTC. The chain couples TRBV13 to TRBJ2-6, with a weak D call TRBD1 (5 bases). The CDR3 totals 17 residues. Trimming stripped 5 bases from V and 3 bases from J, with 17 bases between. CDR1 is PRHDT and CDR2 is FYEKMQ in the germline V gene (reference sequence). Variable domain in full (rest from reference TRBV13 and TRBJ2-6): AAGVIQSPRHLIKEKRETATLKCYPIPRHDTVYWYQQGPGQDPQFLISFYEKMQSDKGSIPDRFSAQQFSDYHSELNMSSLELGDSALYFCASSALAQGGGANVLTFGAGSRLTVL.

About this clonotype itself: At one boundary the junction diverges from the germline segment, which might be a read error. The CDR3 DNA reads as TGTGTCAGCAGCTTTAGGACAGGGGTCAACACCGGGGAGCTGTTTTTT. Residues: CVSSFRTGVNTGELFF. The rearrangement uses TRBV11-2 and TRBJ2-2; TRBD1 aligns across 9 bases. This CDR3 is built from 16 residues. The germline gives CDR1 SGHAT, CDR2 FQNNGV.

V usage is TRBV10-3 and J usage is TRBJ2-7; perhaps TRBD2 as D (5 bases). Trimming took off 6 bases at V and 0 bases at J, with 9 bases between the two ends. This CDR3 is built from 13 residues. Germline V CDR1 and CDR2: ENHRY, SYGVKD. The CDR3 is CAIRGRDSYEQYF. CDR3 DNA: TGTGCCATCAGGGGGAGAGACTCCTACGAGCAGTACTTC.

This clonotype was observed a handful of times. The CDR3 region is CSVGRGQQETQYF. DNA of the CDR3: TGCAGCGTTGGAAGGGGCCAACAAGAGACCCAGTACTTC. The rearrangement uses TRBV29-1 and TRBJ2-5; TRBD1 is a possible D gene (5 bases). Germline V gene sequence: CDR1 SQVTM, CDR2 ANQGSEA. CDR3 length equals 13 residues. Trimming removed 4 bases from V and 2 bases from J, with 11 bases in between.

This clonotype has ten or more counts. The chain has TRBV7-9 and TRBJ2-5, with D possibly being TRBD1 or TRBD2 (5 bases each). Trimming took off 3 bases at V and 2 bases at J, with 16 bases between the two ends. CDR3 length: 16 residues. Germline V lookup: CDR1 SEHNR, CDR2 FQNEAQ (reference sequence). CDR3 coding DNA: TGTGCCAGCAGCTTTTCAGGGAGAGGGACGCAAGAGACCCAGTACTTC. This sequence encodes CASSFSGRGTQETQYF.

This clonotype has a handful of counts. This chain joins TRBV6-5 and TRBJ1-3, with a weak D call TRBD1 (5 bases). In germline, CDR1 is MNHEY, CDR2 SVGAGI. The CDR3 contains 16 residues. Trimming removed 5 bases from V and 3 bases from J, with 17 bases in between. CDR3 amino acids: CASSTQGRLRGNTIYF. The CDR3 DNA is TGTGCCAGCAGTACTCAGGGCAGGTTACGTGGAAACACCATATATTTT.

The chain employs TRBV5-1 and TRBJ2-7; D gene uncertain. This CDR3 contains 13 residues. V lost 0 bases and J 6 bases, leaving 10 bases between the germline ends. The germline CDR1 and CDR2 sequences are SGHRS and YFSETQ. The CDR3 region is CASSLGMTGEQYF. For the CDR3, the DNA is TGCGCCAGCAGCTTGGGTATGACCGGCGAGCAGTACTTC.

This chain connects TRBV3-1 to TRBJ2-7; D is undetermined. The CDR3 sequence is 13 residues long. The V end lost 4 bases, the J end lost 3 bases, and 10 bases lay between the germline ends. CDR1 is LGHDT and CDR2 is YNNKEL in the germline V gene (reference sequence). CDR3 in amino acids: CASSRTANYEQYF. CDR3 DNA: TGTGCCAGCAGCCGGACCGCCAACTACGAGCAGTACTTC.

This clonotype was counted many times. This chain connects TRBV7-9 to TRBJ1-1; 7 nucleotides align to TRBD1. Germline V gene sequence: CDR1 SEHNR, CDR2 FQNEAQ (reference sequence). V lost 1 base to trimming and J lost 2 bases; unmatched junction nucleotides: 4. The CDR3 has 15 amino acids. The CDR3: CASSLVAGGNTEAFF. CDR3 bases: TGTGCCAGCAGCTTAGTGGCAGGGGGAAACACTGAAGCTTTCTTT.

The table lists this clonotype with many counts. The chain is built from TRBV5-1 and TRBJ1-1, with 10 bases aligning to TRBD1. Trimming removed 0 bases from V and 3 bases from J; junction bases left unmatched: 5. CDR1 is SGHRS, CDR2 YFSETQ, per germline. The CDR3 contains 16 residues. The DNA for the CDR3 is TGCGCCAGCAGCTTGGCCCCGGGACAGGGGTACACTGAAGCTTTCTTT. Its translation: CASSLAPGQGYTEAFF. Complete variable domain (other parts from reference TRBV5-1 and TRBJ1-1): KAGVTQTPRYLIKTRGQQVTLSCSPISGHRSVSWYQQTPGQGLQFLFEYFSETQRNKGNFPGRFSGRQFSNSRSEMNVSTLELGDSALYLCASSLAPGQGYTEAFFGQGTRLTVV.

This clonotype was seen a few times. The chain is built from TRBV27 and TRBJ2-6; no clear D gene. Per the germline V gene, CDR1 is MNHEY and CDR2 is SMNVEV (reference sequence). Trimming stripped 2 bases from V and 2 bases from J, with 7 bases between. The CDR3 contains 15 residues. CDR3: CASSLIGTGANVLTF. CDR3 bases: TGTGCCAGCAGTTTAATAGGGACTGGGGCCAACGTCCTGACTTTC.

The chain joins TRBV20-1 to TRBJ2-7, with 8 positions matching TRBD1. Per the germline V gene, CDR1 is DFQATT and CDR2 is SNEGSKA (reference sequence). This CDR3 is 11 amino acids long. J gave up 6 bases and V 4 bases, and 2 bases lay outside the gene matches. The CDR3, as DNA: TGCAGTGCTACACAGGGGGGCGAGCAGTACTTC. As protein: CSATQGGEQYF.